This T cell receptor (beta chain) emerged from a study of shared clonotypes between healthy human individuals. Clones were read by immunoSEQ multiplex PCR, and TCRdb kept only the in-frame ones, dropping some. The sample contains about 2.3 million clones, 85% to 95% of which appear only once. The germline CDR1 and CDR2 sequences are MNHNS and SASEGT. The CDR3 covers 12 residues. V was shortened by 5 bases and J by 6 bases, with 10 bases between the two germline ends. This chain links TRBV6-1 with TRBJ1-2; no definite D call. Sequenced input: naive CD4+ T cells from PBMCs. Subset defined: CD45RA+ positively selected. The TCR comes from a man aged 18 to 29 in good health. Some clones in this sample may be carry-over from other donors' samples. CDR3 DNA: TGTGCCAGCAGTCCCACTGGGAATGGCTACACCTTC. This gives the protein CASSPTGNGYTF.